Below are 20 T cell receptor beta chains sequenced from a single sample in a study of T cell repertoires in cytomegalovirus infection. MiXCR, applied by TCRdb to the reads, yields one record per CDR3 protein. The sample has about 490,000 distinct CDR3 sequences, about 30% seen once. Sequenced material: PBMCs. The receptor source for this set is a human donor in good health (CMV status not recorded). Some clones in this sample may be carry-over from other donors' samples.

The rearrangement uses TRBV20-1 and TRBJ1-2, with 8 nucleotides matching TRBD1. This CDR3 comprises 13 residues. J lost 2 bases, V lost 1 base, and 0 bases had no gene match. Germline V lookup: CDR1 DFQATT, CDR2 SNEGSKA (reference sequence). The CDR3 DNA follows: TGCAGTGCTAGAGGACAGGGGAACTATGGCTACACCTTC. Its translation is CSARGQGNYGYTF.

This clonotype was seen a few times. The chain links TRBV28 to TRBJ2-3; TRBD2 matches at 9 bases. Trimming cost V 5 bases and J 4 bases; bases outside gene matches: 10. The CDR3 covers 16 residues. The V gene's germline CDR1 is MDHEN and CDR2 SYDVKM. The CDR3 reads CASSPLAGPKADTQYF. The CDR3 bases are TGTGCCAGCAGTCCACTAGCGGGTCCCAAGGCAGATACGCAGTATTTT.

This clonotype was recorded at least ten times. V and J are TRBV7-2 and TRBJ2-3, with 9 bases identical to TRBD2. Unmatched junction bases numbered 9, after V lost 1 base and J lost 1 base. The CDR3 is 18 residues long. From germline, CDR1 is SGHTA and CDR2 FQGNSA. The CDR3 loop reads CASSLVPSRLAGTDTQYF. The CDR3 bases are TGTGCCAGCAGCTTAGTCCCTTCACGACTAGCGGGCACAGATACGCAGTATTTT.

This chain uses TRBV18 with TRBJ2-7, with 8 positions matching TRBD2. The germline CDR1 and CDR2 sequences are KGHSH and LQKENI. The trim removed 3 bases at V and 2 bases at J, leaving 3 bases unmatched. This CDR3 has 14 amino acids. The CDR3 loop is CASSPSGSTYEQYF. DNA for the CDR3: TGTGCCAGCTCACCGAGCGGGAGTACCTACGAGCAGTACTTC.

This clonotype was recorded a few times. This chain joins TRBV12-3 or TRBV12-4 and TRBJ2-5; possibly TRBD1 for D (5 bases). V was cut by 11 bases and J by 4 bases, with 14 bases left in between. The CDR3 totals 12 residues. CDR3 nucleotide sequence: TGTGCCGTCGGACAATTGGGAGAGACCCAGTACTTC. This gives the protein CAVGQLGETQYF.

This clonotype was counted a few times. The chain combines TRBV7-6 with TRBJ2-1, with a possible D match to TRBD2 (5 bases). CDR1 is SGHVS and CDR2 is FNYEAQ in the germline V gene. V was pared by 3 bases and J by 5 bases, with 20 bases between. The CDR3 spans 17 residues. In nucleotides, the CDR3 is TGTGCCAGCAGCTTCGGGGTATTACCGAGATCCAACAATGAGCAGTTCTTC. The encoded protein is CASSFGVLPRSNNEQFF. The full variable domain, rest sourced from reference TRBV7-6 and TRBJ2-1, is GAGVSQSPRYKVTKRGQDVALRCDPISGHVSLYWYRQALGQGPEFLTYFNYEAQQDKSGLPNDRFSAERPEGSISTLTIQRTEQRDSAMYRCASSFGVLPRSNNEQFFGPGTRLTVL.

This clonotype was seen a handful of times. The V call is TRBV7-3, the J call TRBJ2-1; 8 bases fit TRBD2. The CDR3 totals 15 residues. The germline gives CDR1 SGHTA, CDR2 FQGTGA. J was trimmed by 0 bases and V by 9 bases; bases with no gene match: 7. CDR3: CASAREVSSYNEQFF. Written as DNA, the CDR3 is TGTGCCAGTGCGCGGGAGGTGAGCTCCTACAATGAGCAGTTCTTC.

This clonotype occurred many times. Here the CDR3 DNA reads TGTGCCAGCAGCTTGACAGGGGGCTCTGATGAGCAGTTCTTC. This sequence encodes CASSLTGGSDEQFF. This chain uses TRBV7-3 with TRBJ2-1, with 10 bases that match TRBD1. J lost 8 bases, V lost 3 bases, and 4 bases had no gene match. Germline V gene sequence: CDR1 SGHTA, CDR2 FQGTGA. The CDR3 sequence is 14 residues long.

V usage is TRBV7-2 and J usage is TRBJ1-1; D is undetermined. Germline assignment: CDR1 SGHTA and CDR2 FQGNSA. V dropped 1 base and J dropped 3 bases, with 9 bases sitting between them. This CDR3 has 14 amino acids. CDR3 residues: CASSLDSKYTEAFF. CDR3 in DNA: TGTGCCAGCAGCTTAGACTCGAAGTACACTGAAGCTTTCTTT.

The chain links TRBV5-1 to TRBJ2-3, with TRBD2 identical over 8 bases. Trimming took 3 bases from V and 0 from J; bases not matched to a gene: 3. Germline CDR1 SGHRS, CDR2 YFSETQ. This CDR3 spans 15 amino acids. The CDR3 DNA reads as TGCGCCAGCAGCTCTTGGACTAGCAGCACAGATACGCAGTATTTT. It yields the protein CASSSWTSSTDTQYF.

This sequence joins TRBV10-3 and TRBJ2-3, with unresolved D. Per the germline V gene, CDR1 is ENHRY and CDR2 is SYGVKD. This CDR3 has 12 amino acids. The germline V and J ends were trimmed by 4 bases and 4 bases, with 6 bases remaining between them. CDR3 protein: CAISGGADTQYF. The CDR3 coding sequence is TGTGCCATCAGTGGAGGAGCAGATACGCAGTATTTT.

The chain uses TRBV19 and TRBJ2-7; D perhaps matches TRBD2 (5 bases). CDR1 is LNHDA, CDR2 SQIVND, per germline (reference sequence). The V end lost 5 bases, the J end lost 3 bases, and 11 bases lay between the germline ends. The CDR3 has 13 residues. This CDR3 reads CASSSGLFYEQYV. In DNA form, the CDR3 reads TGTGCCAGTAGTTCAGGACTCTTCTACGAGCAGTACGTC.

This clonotype appeared a few times. The chain joins TRBV6-6 to TRBJ1-1; D possibly corresponds to TRBD1 (6 bases). The CDR3 covers 16 residues. Looked up from germline, CDR1 is MNHNY and CDR2 is SVGAGI (reference sequence). V lost 4 bases and J 2 bases, leaving 17 bases between the germline ends. CDR3 protein: CASSFSRRGANTEAFF. The DNA for the CDR3 is TGTGCCAGCAGTTTCAGCCGCAGGGGCGCTAACACTGAAGCTTTCTTT.

This chain uses TRBV15 with TRBJ2-5; D is unresolved. The CDR3 has 14 amino acids. Looked up from germline, CDR1 is LNHNV and CDR2 is YYDKDF (reference sequence). V was shortened by 1 base and J by 5 bases, with 11 bases between the two germline ends. This CDR3 is CATSRGVGHETQYF. In nucleotides, the CDR3 is TGTGCCACCAGCAGAGGTGTGGGTCACGAGACCCAGTACTTC.

The chain employs TRBV6-2 or TRBV6-3 and TRBJ2-2, with D possibly TRBD2 on 6 matching bases. CDR1 is MNHEY and CDR2 is SVGEGT in the germline V gene. The CDR3 has 15 residues. V was cut by 4 bases and J by 1 base, with 10 bases left in between. This chain's CDR3 is CASSWVSGNTGELFF. The CDR3 coding sequence is TGTGCCAGCAGTTGGGTTAGCGGGAACACCGGGGAGCTGTTTTTT.

This chain joins TRBV5-1 and TRBJ2-6; D unclear. Germline V gene data show CDR1 as SGHRS and CDR2 as YFSETQ. The CDR3 is 16 residues long. Trimming removed 4 bases from V and 0 bases from J, with 11 bases in between. CDR3 sequence reads: CASSIRQISGANVLTF. The DNA for the CDR3 is TGCGCCAGCAGCATTCGGCAGATCTCTGGGGCCAACGTCCTGACTTTC.

V and J are TRBV7-3 and TRBJ2-7; 10 nucleotides align to TRBD1. The CDR3 is made up of 15 amino acids. Germline CDR1 SGHTA, CDR2 FQGTGA. The V segment lost 5 bases and the J segment 5 bases; nucleotides outside the gene matches: 9. CDR3 region: CASSPTGQGTNEQYF. CDR3 coding DNA: TGTGCCAGCAGCCCCACGGGACAGGGGACAAACGAGCAGTACTTC. The variable domain in full, with the rest retrieved from reference TRBV7-3 and TRBJ2-7, is GAGVSQTPSNKVTEKGKYVELRCDPISGHTALYWYRQSLGQGPEFLIYFQGTGAADDSGLPNDRFFAVRPEGSVSTLKIQRTERGDSAVYLCASSPTGQGTNEQYFGPGTRLTVT.

A remark on this clonotype: A much bigger clone sits one base away, suggesting this may be a read error. J is TRBJ2-3 and V is TRBV7-2; unclear D gene. The CDR3 runs to 14 residues. Germline V gene lookup returns CDR1 SGHTA and CDR2 FQGNSA. As DNA, the CDR3 is TGTGCCAGCAGCTTAGTTCGACGCACAGATGCGCAGTATTTT. It yields the protein CASSLVRRTDAQYF.

The chain recombines TRBV12-3 or TRBV12-4 with TRBJ2-1, with 8 bases that match TRBD2. Trimming cost V 1 base and J 0 bases; bases outside gene matches: 2. The CDR3 is 16 amino acids. CDR3 DNA: TGTGCCAGCAGTTTAGTGAGCGGGAGCTCCTACAATGAGCAGTTCTTC. It encodes CASSLVSGSSYNEQFF.

This clonotype was counted a few times. This chain uses TRBV7-9 with TRBJ1-1, with TRBD1 matching over 7 bases. Trimming cost V 5 bases and J 3 bases; bases outside gene matches: 6. The CDR3 has 14 residues. Germline assignment: CDR1 SEHNR and CDR2 FQNEAQ (reference sequence). CDR3 nucleotide sequence: TGTGCCAGCAGCCAAAAGACAGGGCACACTGAAGCTTTCTTT. This codes for CASSQKTGHTEAFF.